This TCR beta chain emerged from a study of cytomegalovirus exposure and HLA in healthy donors. Whole-study findings and limits: Later analysis reportedly placed an Asian-associated ancestry cluster below the roughly 700-donor mean in N-insertions. As immune exposure information, only CMV serostatus was available.

As for this clone: What it binds is unknown.

PCR amplification relied on 60 Vbeta primers (plus 13 Jbeta primers). The assay was immunoSEQ multiplex PCR, and TCRdb's table has in-frame clones only and misses some. The sample shows about 150,000 clones, about 84% of them seen only once. The clonotype was recovered from a male donor in good health and CMV-seronegative. Specimen: PBMCs.

The CDR3 is CASSLAAGGNEQYF. CDR3 coding DNA: TGTGCCAGCAGCTTAGCAGCGGGAGGGAACGAGCAGTACTTC. The V call is TRBV7-6, the J call TRBJ2-7, with 10 bases that match TRBD2. The CDR3 sequence is 14 residues long. Germline V gene data show CDR1 as SGHVS and CDR2 as FNYEAQ. Germline trimming cut 0 bases from V and 5 bases from J; bases unmatched to any gene: 1.